What follows are 24 T cell receptor beta chains derived from one specimen sequenced in a study of T cell changes during pregnancy in multiple sclerosis (dated by TCRdb to the late 2010s). Library preparation was by the immunoSEQ multiplex PCR assay. The source is immuneACCESS, and TCRdb retained only in-frame sequences with V and J called. Part of the clones is not carried over; for the studies checked, unresolved V genes explain less than half of this, and the remainder is unexplained. The table for this sample lists roughly 61,000 clones; roughly 93% of them were counted only once. The biggest ten clones account for under 2% of the sample. This material consisted of peripheral blood, taken after pregnancy. These receptors all stem from a female donor with multiple sclerosis, enrolled in a pregnancy study.

The V gene is TRBV7-9, the J gene TRBJ2-5, with a weak D call TRBD2 (5 bases). The CDR3 runs to 13 residues. Trimming cost V 1 base and J 5 bases, with 8 bases left between them. CDR1 SEHNR and CDR2 FQNEAQ come from the germline V gene (reference sequence). The CDR3 DNA follows: TGTGCCAGCAGCTTAGGGACTGGGGAGACCCAGTACTTC. It encodes CASSLGTGETQYF.

The chain joins TRBV7-2 to TRBJ2-5; 8 bases line up with TRBD2. Unmatched junction bases numbered 5, after V lost 0 bases and J lost 5 bases. In germline, CDR1 is SGHTA, CDR2 FQGNSA. The CDR3 has 15 residues. Written as DNA, the CDR3 is TGTGCCAGCAGCTTAGCGAGGACTAGCCGTGAGACCCAGTACTTC. Translation: CASSLARTSRETQYF.

CDR3 bases: TGTGCCAGTAGTAGCCAGGGGGCGGTCACCGGGGAGCTGTTTTTT. It encodes CASSSQGAVTGELFF. The gene calls are TRBV19 and TRBJ2-2; 8 bases align to TRBD1. The CDR3 covers 15 residues. Germline CDR1 is LNHDA and CDR2 is SQIVND (reference sequence). With V trimmed by 4 bases and J by 4 bases, 5 bases remained unmatched.

V and J are TRBV5-4 and TRBJ2-2, with 10 bases lining up with TRBD2. CDR1 SGHNT and CDR2 YYREEE come from the germline V gene (reference sequence). The V segment lost 4 bases and the J segment 8 bases; nucleotides outside the gene matches: 11. The CDR3 runs to 16 residues. The CDR3, as DNA: TGTGCCAGCAGCAACCCATTAGCGGGAGGAGGGGGGGAGCTGTTTTTT. It is translated as CASSNPLAGGGGELFF.

The chain couples TRBV4-1 to TRBJ2-5, with 7 bases fitting TRBD2. Germline V CDR1 and CDR2: MGHRA, YSYEKL. This CDR3 region has 16 residues. Trimming removed 0 bases from V and 5 bases from J; junction bases left unmatched: 9. CDR3 loop: CASSQDGAGDRETQYF. The CDR3 DNA is TGCGCCAGCAGCCAAGATGGGGCGGGAGATCGGGAGACCCAGTACTTC.

V and J are TRBV7-8 and TRBJ2-5; 9 positions agree with TRBD1. The germline gives CDR1 SGHVS, CDR2 FQNEAQ. V lost 7 bases to trimming and J lost 5 bases; unmatched junction nucleotides: 8. The CDR3 extends over 14 amino acids. The CDR3 spells CASNPQGAGETQYF. The CDR3 DNA follows: TGTGCCAGCAACCCACAGGGGGCTGGTGAGACCCAGTACTTC.

In this sample, this clone turned up once. The V gene is TRBV18, the J gene TRBJ2-1; TRBD2 matches at 13 bases. V shed 3 bases and J 8 bases; nucleotides not matched to a gene: 7. CDR3 length equals 16 residues. CDR1 is KGHSH, CDR2 LQKENI, per germline. The CDR3 coding sequence is TGTGCCAGCTCACCGGGACTAGCGGGGATGGGGGATGAGCAGTTCTTC. It is translated as CASSPGLAGMGDEQFF.

This clone was observed a handful of times. The chain joins TRBV29-1 to TRBJ2-2; TRBD2 matches at 8 bases. The V gene's germline CDR1 is SQVTM and CDR2 ANQGSEA. V was clipped by 8 bases and J by 6 bases; unmatched bases: 11. This CDR3 is built from 14 residues. The DNA for the CDR3 is TGCAGCTTTAGGGGACTAGTGGGCGCCGGGGAGCTGTTTTTT. The encoded protein is CSFRGLVGAGELFF.

The gene calls are TRBV7-2 and TRBJ2-3; a possible D gene is TRBD2 (5 bases). The CDR3 has 17 residues. CDR1 is SGHTA, CDR2 FQGNSA, per germline. Trimming shortened V by 1 base and J by 1 base, and 15 bases separated the two germline ends. The CDR3 bases are TGTGCCAGCAGCTTAGTAGGGCTAGCCGTGCGCACAGATACGCAGTATTTT. Its translation: CASSLVGLAVRTDTQYF.

CDR3 protein: CASSQGQGDYGYTF. The CDR3 DNA is TGTGCCAGCAGCCAAGGACAGGGTGACTATGGCTACACCTTC. J is TRBJ1-2 and V is TRBV7-9, with 8 nucleotides matching TRBD1. The CDR3 extends over 14 amino acids. From germline, CDR1 is SEHNR and CDR2 FQNEAQ (reference sequence). V trimming: 5 bases; J trimming: 3 bases; junction bases outside the gene matches: 5.

The chain has TRBV20-1 and TRBJ2-5; D unresolved. The CDR3 spans 10 residues. Trimming removed 4 bases from V and 5 bases from J, with 5 bases in between. CDR1 and CDR2 (germline): DFQATT, SNEGSKA (reference sequence). CDR3 in DNA: TGCAGTGCTATTATCGAGACCCAGTACTTC. Translated, it gives CSAIIETQYF.

The chain couples TRBV7-2 to TRBJ2-7; perhaps TRBD2 as D (6 bases). Germline V gives CDR1 SGHTA, CDR2 FQGNSA. The V end lost 2 bases, the J end lost 6 bases, and 17 bases lay between the germline ends. The CDR3 extends over 15 amino acids. In nucleotides, the CDR3 is TGTGCCAGCAGCTTAACGTCGTTGGGGACTTCCGAGCAGTACTTC. Protein product: CASSLTSLGTSEQYF.

The rearrangement links TRBV28 to TRBJ2-3, with 12 bases that match TRBD2. Germline values: CDR1 MDHEN, CDR2 SYDVKM. CDR3 size: 16 residues. The junction had 5 bases not matched to a gene; V was cut back by 4 bases and J by 3 bases. CDR3 sequence: CASSSLAGGLTDTQYF. The CDR3 DNA is TGTGCCAGCAGTTCCCTAGCGGGAGGGTTAACAGATACGCAGTATTTT.

This chain links TRBV28 with TRBJ1-2; tentative D call: TRBD1 (6 bases). The CDR3 spans 14 residues. The germline gives CDR1 MDHEN, CDR2 SYDVKM. Deletions cut 3 bases from V and 1 base from J, with 9 bases between. The CDR3 is CASSFPQGNYGYTF. The DNA for the CDR3 is TGTGCCAGCAGTTTCCCACAGGGTAACTATGGCTACACCTTC.

V is TRBV5-1 and J is TRBJ1-2, with 12 bases matching TRBD1. CDR1 is SGHRS and CDR2 is YFSETQ in the germline V gene. The CDR3 has 14 residues. The ends lost 3 bases at V and 8 bases at J; junction bases unmatched: 5. The CDR3 is CASSWGQGAGGYTF. CDR3 nucleotide sequence: TGCGCCAGCAGCTGGGGACAGGGGGCAGGAGGCTACACCTTC.

The DNA of the CDR3 is TGTGCCATCAAACGGACTAGCGAGACCTACGAGCAGTACTTC. It encodes CAIKRTSETYEQYF. V gene TRBV10-3 combines with J gene TRBJ2-7; 9 nucleotides agree with TRBD2. Germline assignment: CDR1 ENHRY and CDR2 SYGVKD. This CDR3 spans 14 amino acids. V trimming: 7 bases; J trimming: 2 bases; junction bases outside the gene matches: 6.

The chain employs TRBV29-1 and TRBJ2-1; 8 nucleotides align to TRBD2. With V trimmed by 1 base and J by 3 bases, 5 bases remained unmatched. Germline lookup yields CDR1 SQVTM and CDR2 ANQGSEA. The CDR3 runs to 15 residues. The CDR3 sequence: CSVEGASGFYNEQFF. In DNA form, the CDR3 reads TGCAGCGTTGAAGGAGCTAGCGGGTTCTACAATGAGCAGTTCTTC.

The V and J genes are TRBV5-4 and TRBJ1-2; no reliable D call. The CDR3 is 15 amino acids. The V end lost 0 bases, the J end lost 7 bases, and 16 bases lay between the germline ends. The germline gives CDR1 SGHNT, CDR2 YYREEE (reference sequence). The CDR3, as DNA: TGTGCCAGCAGCTTGGGAGGGCCCGCCTCAGGTGGCTACACCTTC. This encodes CASSLGGPASGGYTF.

J is TRBJ2-1 and V is TRBV28, with D uncertain. Trimming pared 3 bases from V and 0 bases from J, leaving 9 bases between. The CDR3 sequence is 15 residues long. Looked up from germline, CDR1 is MDHEN and CDR2 is SYDVKM. The CDR3 coding sequence is TGTGCCAGCAGTTTGCTCCCTAGCTCCTACAATGAGCAGTTCTTC. As protein: CASSLLPSSYNEQFF.

The genes are TRBV27 and TRBJ2-7; D possibly corresponds to TRBD1 (6 bases). This CDR3 contains 15 residues. Germline lookup yields CDR1 MNHEY and CDR2 SMNVEV (reference sequence). V was shortened by 2 bases and J by 3 bases, with 14 bases between the two germline ends. Written as DNA, the CDR3 is TGTGCCAGCAGTTTAGGGCAGGGGAATATCTACGAGCAGTACTTC. This sequence encodes CASSLGQGNIYEQYF.

The V and J genes are TRBV7-9 and TRBJ2-7; 8 bases are a match to TRBD2. Germline trimming cut 5 bases from V and 0 bases from J; bases unmatched to any gene: 9. CDR3 length: 16 amino acids. The germline CDR1 and CDR2 sequences are SEHNR and FQNEAQ (reference sequence). CDR3 DNA sequence: TGTGCCAGCAGCCGGGGGGGGGCACAGAGCTCCTACGAGCAGTACTTC. This gives the protein CASSRGGAQSSYEQYF. The whole variable domain, filled in from reference TRBV7-9 and TRBJ2-7, reads DTGVSQNPRHKITKRGQNVTFRCDPISEHNRLYWYRQTLGQGPEFLTYFQNEAQLEKSRLLSDRFSAERPKGSFSTLEIQRTEQGDSAMYLCASSRGGAQSSYEQYFGPGTRLTVT.

This chain connects TRBV27 to TRBJ2-4; 9 bases fit TRBD1. V gave up 0 bases and J gave up 5 bases; unmatched junction bases: 8. This CDR3 is built from 17 residues. Germline V gene lookup returns CDR1 MNHEY and CDR2 SMNVEV (reference sequence). Here the CDR3 reads CASSLSGQGIVENIQYF. The CDR3 DNA reads as TGTGCCAGCAGTTTATCAGGACAGGGGATAGTCGAAAACATTCAGTACTTC.

This chain links TRBV6-5 with TRBJ2-7; possible D gene TRBD1, 5 bases. The germline V and J ends were trimmed by 0 bases and 1 base, with 10 bases remaining between them. The germline CDR1 and CDR2 sequences are MNHEY and SVGAGI. The CDR3 sequence is 15 residues long. The CDR3 DNA reads as TGTGCCAGCAGTTACTCGGGGCTAGGGTCCTACGAGCAGTACTTC. Residues: CASSYSGLGSYEQYF.

The V call is TRBV7-6, the J call TRBJ2-7, with D maybe TRBD2 (6 bases). Germline values: CDR1 SGHVS, CDR2 FNYEAQ. This CDR3 is 14 amino acids long. The V gene lost 2 bases and the J gene lost 7 bases, with 15 bases spanning the gap. CDR3 bases: TGTGCCAGCAGCTTAAGAGCGGGTAACGGAGAGCAGTACTTC. Translated: CASSLRAGNGEQYF.